The TCR beta chain described here comes from a study of identical twins. Points from the study as a whole: Zero-insertion findings could be partly confounded by invariant cells (MAIT and iNKT cells). Within twin pairs, the out-of-frame alpha sequences they shared showed excess low generation probability. Twins' surplus sharing was weaker for beta out-of-frame sequences.

MiXCR, applied by TCRdb to the 5' RACE reads, yields one record per CDR3 protein. The table records about 690,000 distinct CDR3 sequences, 5.5% to 6.5% of them present only once. This clonotype was found many times. The antigen is not known. Trimming took off 8 bases at V and 2 bases at J, with 13 bases between the two ends. The CDR3 runs 13 residues. Germline CDR1 and CDR2: SGHRS and YFSETQ. J is TRBJ2-5 and V is TRBV5-1; D is uncertain. Material for sequencing was naive T cells sorted from blood. This clonotype originated in a man aged 18 to 30 in good health. CDR3 coding DNA: TGCGCCAGTGCCCGGTCAGAACAAGAGACCCAGTACTTC. It codes for CASARSEQETQYF.